This is a list of T cell receptor beta chains from one sample in a study of blood T cell repertoires in COVID-19. TCRdb's copy holds only in-frame clones and misses some; the assay was immunoSEQ multiplex PCR. Of 190,000 or so clones listed, around 88% are singletons. Source material: PBMCs or T cells enriched from blood (not recorded which). The source is a woman aged 25 to 39 who had recovered from COVID-19. Both conserved end residues are part of each CDR3. A D gene is named only where the DNA matches it firmly. The listing skips clone size in some rows; elsewhere it reads once, few, many or a size class.

length	D	V	J	size	DNA	CDR3
17	TRBD2	TRBV4-2	TRBJ2-1	-	TGTGCCAGCAGCCAAGAGGGGACTAGCGGGGTATCCAATGAGCAGCTCTTC	CASSQEGTSGVSNEQLF
16	TRBD2	TRBV7-2	TRBJ2-2	-	TGTGCCAGCAGCCAGGGACTAGCGCCTTCCACCGGGGAGCTGTTTTTT	CASSQGLAPSTGELFF
14	-	TRBV6-5	TRBJ2-5	-	TGTGCCAGCAGTACCGGAGGCGGTCAAGAGACCCAGTACTTC	CASSTGGGQETQYF
17	TRBD1	TRBV25-1	TRBJ2-1	-	TGTGCCAGCAGTGTCGGGTTGGGGACAGGGCCATACAATGGGCAGTTCTTC	CASSVGLGTGPYNGQFF
15	-	TRBV15	TRBJ2-1	-	TGTGCCACGAAGGTGCCTGGAGGTCCCACCAATGAGCAGTTCTTC	CATKVPGGPTNEQFF
13	-	TRBV19	TRBJ1-2	-	TGTGCCAGTAGTAGAGGTGGGAGAGATGGCTACACCTTC	CASSRGGRDGYTF
14	-	TRBV19	TRBJ2-2	few	TGTGCCAGTAGTATAAGAACAGCCCTCGGGGAGCTGTTTTTT	CASSIRTALGELFF
16	-	TRBV5-1	TRBJ2-1	-	TGCGCCAGCAGCTTGGCCGATAGCGGTAGAAACAATGAGCAGTTCTTC	CASSLADSGRNNEQFF
14	-	TRBV5-6	TRBJ1-6	once	TGTGCCAGCAGCTTGGACAGGAGAAATTCACCCCTCCACTTT	CASSLDRRNSPLHF
16	-	TRBV12-2	TRBJ2-7	-	TGTGCAAGTCGGGGAGGACAGGTCGGGTTTTTCTACGAGCAGTACTTC	CASRGGQVGFFYEQYF
15	TRBD2	TRBV27	TRBJ2-1	-	TGTGCCAGCAGTTTAGGCGGGAGCTCCTACAATGAGCAGTTCTTC	CASSLGGSSYNEQFF